This TCR beta chain was sequenced during a study of early T cells in non-severe SARS-CoV-2 infection. The germline gives CDR1 SGHRS, CDR2 YFSETQ. V shed 3 bases and J 9 bases; nucleotides not matched to a gene: 2. This CDR3 region has 13 residues. TCRdb called the 5' RACE reads again in MiXCR, with one record for every CDR3 protein. The table has approximately 73,000 distinct CDR3 sequences, approximately 10% seen once; the top ten hold approximately 4.5%. The table lists this clonotype with a few counts. The sample comprised whole blood. The chain carries TRBV5-1 and TRBJ1-6, with TRBD1 identical over 8 bases. This receptor was obtained from an adult who was a healthcare worker with PCR-confirmed SARS-CoV-2 infection or an uninfected control (not recorded which). The CDR3 region has the DNA TGCGCCAGCAGCTACGGACAGGGTTCACCCCTCCACTTT. Protein product: CASSYGQGSPLHF.